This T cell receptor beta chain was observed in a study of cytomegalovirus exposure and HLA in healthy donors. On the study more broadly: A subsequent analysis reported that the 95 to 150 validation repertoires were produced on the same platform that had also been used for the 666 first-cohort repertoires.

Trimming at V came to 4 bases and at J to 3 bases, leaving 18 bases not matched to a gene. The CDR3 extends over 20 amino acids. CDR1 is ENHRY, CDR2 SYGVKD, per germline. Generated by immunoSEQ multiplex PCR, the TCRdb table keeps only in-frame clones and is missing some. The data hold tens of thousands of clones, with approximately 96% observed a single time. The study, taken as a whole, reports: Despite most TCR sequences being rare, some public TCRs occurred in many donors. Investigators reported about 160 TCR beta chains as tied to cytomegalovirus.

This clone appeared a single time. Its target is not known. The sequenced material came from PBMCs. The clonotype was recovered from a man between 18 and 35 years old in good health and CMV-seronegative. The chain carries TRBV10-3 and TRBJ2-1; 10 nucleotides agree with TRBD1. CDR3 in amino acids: CAISAGDGQGGKLFYNEQFF. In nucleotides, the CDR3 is TGTGCCATCAGTGCGGGGGACGGACAGGGGGGAAAACTATTCTACAATGAGCAGTTCTTC.